The 28 T cell receptor beta chains below come from one sample, sequenced in a study of T cells in Graves' hyperthyroidism and ophthalmopathy. Regions amplified from RNA transcripts were the TCR beta CDR3 regions. In the first-round RT-PCR of the TCR CDR3, the HTBI primer set was used. MiXCR, run by TCRdb on the multiplex PCR reads, gives a single entry per CDR3 protein. The sample includes some 350,000 distinct CDR3 sequences, about 18% of them seen just once. Specimen: blood. All receptors derive from a woman aged 18 to 35 with Graves' hyperthyroidism.

This clonotype occurred many times. The chain couples TRBV12-3 or TRBV12-4 to TRBJ2-6, with D tentatively TRBD1 (5 bases). Trimming shortened V by 3 bases and J by 3 bases, and 12 bases separated the two germline ends. This CDR3 spans 16 amino acids. DNA of the CDR3: TGTGCCAGCAGTTTGGACACCTTTGGTGGGGCCAACGTCCTGACTTTC. This gives the protein CASSLDTFGGANVLTF.

Ten or more counts support this clonotype. V and J are TRBV20-1 and TRBJ2-2; D may be TRBD1 or TRBD2 (5 bases each). Germline CDR1 and CDR2: DFQATT and SNEGSKA (reference sequence). V was shortened by 1 base and J by 0 bases, with 15 bases between the two germline ends. The CDR3 runs to 17 residues. CDR3 DNA: TGCAGTGCTAGAGGGTTTGGGACCGAGTCGAACACCGGGGAGCTGTTTTTT. It specifies CSARGFGTESNTGELFF.

This clonotype was observed at least ten times. The chain uses TRBV20-1 and TRBJ2-5, with D possibly matching TRBD2 (6 bases). Germline values: CDR1 DFQATT, CDR2 SNEGSKA (reference sequence). V lost 2 bases and J lost 2, with 12 bases in between. The CDR3 loop spans 14 amino acids. This CDR3 is CSARSPAGQETQYF. CDR3 coding DNA: TGCAGTGCTAGATCCCCGGCGGGGCAAGAGACCCAGTACTTC.

About this clonotype: This could be a read error, since a much larger clone is one nucleotide away. The chain combines TRBV27 with TRBJ2-5; perhaps TRBD2 as D (7 bases). V shed 2 bases and J shed 5 bases, with 15 bases lying between them. This CDR3 comprises 15 residues. CDR1 is MNHEY and CDR2 is SMNVEV in the germline V gene (reference sequence). The CDR3 loop is CASSLGGASVETQYF. The DNA for the CDR3 is TGTGCCAGCAGTTTAGGGGGGGCTAGCGTCGAGACCCAGTACTTC.

This clonotype was recorded at least ten times. This chain links TRBV7-2 with TRBJ1-1; D not resolved. Germline V lookup: CDR1 SGHTA, CDR2 FQGNSA. Trimming left V 4 bases short and J 2 bases short, with 8 bases between. The CDR3 has 13 residues. CDR3 coding DNA: TGTGCCAGCAGCTGGACGACTAACACTGAAGCTTTCTTT. Amino acid sequence: CASSWTTNTEAFF.

On this clonotype: A single base separates this from a much larger clone, so it may be a read error. V gene TRBV20-1 combines with J gene TRBJ1-2; a weak D match, TRBD1 (6 bases). This CDR3 is built from 14 residues. Germline CDR1 and CDR2: DFQATT and SNEGSKA (reference sequence). Deletions cut 5 bases from V and 4 bases from J, with 17 bases between. As DNA, the CDR3 is TGCAGTGCTTATATATACAGGGAAGGCTATGGCTACACCTTC. This sequence encodes CSAYIYREGYGYTF.

This clonotype occurred many times. The chain recombines TRBV7-3 with TRBJ1-1; D perhaps matches TRBD1 (6 bases). The V end was cut by 0 bases, the J end by 3 bases, with 11 bases between. Germline CDR1 reads SGHTA; CDR2 reads FQGTGA. CDR3 length: 15 residues. DNA for the CDR3: TGTGCCAGCAGCTTAACGGGGGCCAGCCACACTGAAGCTTTCTTT. As protein: CASSLTGASHTEAFF.

The chain employs TRBV12-3 or TRBV12-4 and TRBJ1-5, with D possibly being TRBD1 (6 bases). V was trimmed by 6 bases and J by 9 bases, leaving 12 bases between them. The CDR3 has 12 residues. CDR3 loop: CASRKRGWPQHF. DNA for the CDR3: TGTGCCAGCAGAAAGAGGGGGTGGCCCCAGCATTTT.

This clonotype has a count of ten or more. This chain joins TRBV11-1 and TRBJ2-2; 9 nucleotides agree with TRBD1. CDR1 SGHAT and CDR2 FQDESV come from the germline V gene (reference sequence). CDR3 length: 16 amino acids. The trim removed 4 bases at V and 5 bases at J, leaving 8 bases unmatched. The CDR3 loop is CASSSRDRASTGELFF. CDR3 nucleotide sequence: TGTGCCAGCAGCTCAAGGGACAGGGCGTCGACCGGGGAGCTGTTTTTT.

This clonotype was found many times. The CDR3 region has the DNA TGTGCCAGCAGCTTTTGGGGCAGGGACGAGACCCAGTACTTC. It encodes CASSFWGRDETQYF. This chain uses TRBV7-2 with TRBJ2-5; D might be TRBD1 or TRBD2, each matching 5 bases. V was trimmed by 3 bases and J by 5 bases, leaving 13 bases between them. Germline loops: CDR1 SGHTA, CDR2 FQGNSA. The CDR3 covers 14 residues. The full variable domain, completed using reference TRBV7-2 and TRBJ2-5, is GAGVSQSPSNKVTEKGKDVELRCDPISGHTALYWYRQSLGQGLEFLIYFQGNSAPDKSGLPSDRFSAERTGGSVSTLTIQRTQQEDSAVYLCASSFWGRDETQYFGPGTRLLVL.

The chain carries TRBV28 and TRBJ1-5, with no clear D. The V gene lost 4 bases and the J gene lost 0 bases, with 19 bases spanning the gap. This CDR3 has 18 residues. Germline V gives CDR1 MDHEN, CDR2 SYDVKM. For the CDR3, the DNA is TGTGCCAGCAGTTATCGTTCATACAGCCTAATTAGCAATCAGCCCCAGCATTTT. It codes for CASSYRSYSLISNQPQHF.

The V and J genes are TRBV4-1 and TRBJ1-6, with a possible D match to TRBD1 (6 bases). V was cut by 3 bases and J by 7 bases, with 13 bases left in between. Germline V lookup: CDR1 MGHRA, CDR2 YSYEKL. The CDR3 is made up of 15 amino acids. CDR3 in DNA: TGCGCCAGCAGCCAGGAGGGGGTCGGCAATTCACCCCTCCACTTT. This sequence encodes CASSQEGVGNSPLHF.

This clonotype was counted many times. This sequence joins TRBV28 and TRBJ2-2; no reliable D call. Per germline, CDR1 MDHEN and CDR2 SYDVKM. V lost 5 bases, J lost 1 base, and 5 bases lay in between. The CDR3 is 13 amino acids. The CDR3 reads CASSRQNTGELFF. The CDR3, as DNA: TGTGCCAGCAGTCGACAGAACACCGGGGAGCTGTTTTTT.

The sample holds many counts of this clonotype. At one of its ends the junction is not consistent with the germline gene, which may arise from a read error. This chain uses TRBV7-8 with TRBJ1-1; unclear D gene. Germline V gene data show CDR1 as SGHVS and CDR2 as FQNEAQ. This CDR3 region has 11 residues. This CDR3 is CASSLNTKAFF. The CDR3 DNA is TGTGCCAGCAGCTTAAACACTAAAGCTTTCTTT.

This clonotype came up many times. In nucleotides, the CDR3 is TGCAGTGCTCTGCAATCCCACACCCCCACCCGCGAGCAGTACTTC. Translating gives CSALQSHTPTREQYF. The V call is TRBV20-1, the J call TRBJ2-7; D is unclear. Germline V gives CDR1 DFQATT, CDR2 SNEGSKA (reference sequence). There are 15 residues in the CDR3. Trimming pared 5 bases from V and 6 bases from J, leaving 23 bases between.

This chain joins TRBV11-2 and TRBJ2-5; D possibly corresponds to TRBD2 (6 bases). The CDR3 totals 15 residues. Germline loops: CDR1 SGHAT, CDR2 FQNNGV. V lost 5 bases and J lost 5, with 18 bases in between. The CDR3 spells CASSPRLGGVETQYF. CDR3 coding DNA: TGTGCCAGCAGCCCCCGCCTAGGAGGGGTGGAGACCCAGTACTTC.

This clonotype was observed at least ten times. The chain couples TRBV12-3 or TRBV12-4 to TRBJ1-2; tentative D call: TRBD1 (6 bases). V lost 5 bases and J lost 3, with 10 bases in between. The CDR3 extends over 13 amino acids. The CDR3 nucleotides are TGTGCCAGCAGTCCAGGGGAAGACTATGGCTACACCTTC. Its translation is CASSPGEDYGYTF.

The sample holds many counts of this clonotype. The chain uses TRBV20-1 and TRBJ2-7, with unresolved D. Trimming stripped 1 base from V and 3 bases from J, with 10 bases between. Germline CDR1 DFQATT, CDR2 SNEGSKA (reference sequence). This CDR3 region has 13 residues. The CDR3 is CSARGEPSYEQYF. DNA for the CDR3: TGCAGTGCTAGAGGAGAACCCAGCTACGAGCAGTACTTC.

This clonotype was seen ten or more times. The V call is TRBV20-1, the J call TRBJ1-1, with D possibly matching TRBD1 (6 bases). The CDR3 is 12 amino acids. Germline assignment: CDR1 DFQATT and CDR2 SNEGSKA (reference sequence). The V end was cut by 5 bases, the J end by 6 bases, with 13 bases between. The CDR3 protein is CSAGFDRPEAFF. DNA for the CDR3: TGCAGTGCTGGATTTGACAGGCCTGAAGCTTTCTTT.

This clonotype occurred many times. The chain couples TRBV11-2 to TRBJ2-2; 10 nucleotides match TRBD2. With V trimmed by 4 bases and J by 4 bases, 6 bases remained unmatched. From germline, CDR1 is SGHAT and CDR2 FQNNGV. The CDR3 has 16 residues. The CDR3 DNA follows: TGTGCCAGCAGCTGGGCAGCGGGGGGGCTCACCGGGGAGCTGTTTTTT. Its protein product is CASSWAAGGLTGELFF.

This clonotype appeared many times. This sequence joins TRBV16 and TRBJ1-1, with D maybe TRBD1 (6 bases). CDR3 size: 13 residues. The germline V gene encodes CDR1 KGHSY and CDR2 FQNENV. Trimming stripped 8 bases from V and 1 base from J, with 11 bases between. The CDR3 DNA reads TGTGCCAGCTGGGAAGGGGGGAACACTGAAGCTTTCTTT. Encoded protein: CASWEGGNTEAFF.

With respect to this clonotype: This sequence may be a read error, since a much larger clone differs from it by one base. The gene calls are TRBV20-1 and TRBJ2-7; no firm D call. Germline V gene lookup returns CDR1 DFQATT and CDR2 SNEGSKA (reference sequence). V was cut by 2 bases and J by 3 bases, with 14 bases left in between. The CDR3 covers 14 residues. CDR3 amino acids: CSARYDTSYYEQYF. Here the CDR3 DNA reads TGCAGTGCTAGATACGACACCTCCTACTACGAGCAGTACTTC.

This clonotype was observed many times. The chain carries TRBV10-3 and TRBJ1-3; D is ambiguous. Trimming stripped 4 bases from V and 0 bases from J, with 7 bases between. CDR1 and CDR2 from the germline V gene are ENHRY and SYGVKD. The CDR3 extends over 14 amino acids. The DNA of the CDR3 is TGTGCCATCAGTGTACAGAGCTCTGGAAACACCATATATTTT. Residues: CAISVQSSGNTIYF.

This clonotype was counted at least ten times. CDR3: CASRLGEGEGQPQHF. The DNA for the CDR3 is TGTGCCAGCAGACTGGGAGAGGGGGAGGGTCAGCCCCAGCATTTT. This rearrangement joins TRBV12-3 or TRBV12-4 to TRBJ1-5, with D possibly TRBD1 on 6 matching bases. The ends were cut back, 6 bases at V and 6 bases at J, with 18 bases in the middle. The CDR3 runs 15 residues.

This clonotype has a count of ten or more. This chain uses TRBV5-1 with TRBJ2-5; 9 bases map to TRBD1. The junction had 4 bases not matched to a gene; V was cut back by 4 bases and J by 6 bases. Germline CDR1 reads SGHRS; CDR2 reads YFSETQ. This CDR3 spans 13 amino acids. The CDR3 DNA is TGCGCCAGCAGCATCGGACAGGGGAAGACCCAGTACTTC. This gives the protein CASSIGQGKTQYF.

This clonotype was recorded many times. The chain couples TRBV27 to TRBJ2-7; 8 bases are a match to TRBD1. CDR1 is MNHEY and CDR2 is SMNVEV in the germline V gene (reference sequence). The CDR3 covers 14 residues. The ends lost 8 bases at V and 0 bases at J; junction bases unmatched: 6. The CDR3, as DNA: TGTGCCAGCGGTCGACAGGGGTTCTCCTACGAGCAGTACTTC. Translating gives CASGRQGFSYEQYF.

V gene TRBV4-1 combines with J gene TRBJ2-7, with 7 bases matching TRBD2. From germline, CDR1 is MGHRA and CDR2 YSYEKL. The CDR3 has 15 amino acids. V lost 3 bases, J lost 2 bases, and 7 bases stayed unmatched. In nucleotides, the CDR3 is TGCGCCAGCAGCCAGTTGTCAAGCGGGACCTACGAGCAGTACTTC. Protein product: CASSQLSSGTYEQYF.

This clonotype was seen many times. The J gene is TRBJ1-1, the V gene TRBV2; D might be TRBD1 (5 bases). The CDR3 runs to 15 residues. Trimming shortened V by 4 bases and J by 0 bases, and 12 bases separated the two germline ends. Germline CDR1 reads SNHLY; CDR2 reads FYNNEI. Here the CDR3 DNA reads TGTGCCAGCAGTGTGGACACCTCCATGAACACTGAAGCTTTCTTT. Residues: CASSVDTSMNTEAFF.